The T cell receptor (beta chain) under discussion was sequenced for a study of metastatic and nonmetastatic thyroid tumors (TCRdb year 2020). Background for the entire study: Repertoires were compared across peripheral blood and tumor or nodule tissue samples from malignant and benign thyroid patients. On the study overall, not on this receptor specifically: TCR beta diversity was reported as significantly higher in malignant tumors than in benign nodules, in both blood and tumor samples.

None of the patients had been given any treatment before thyroid surgery. Using T-cell receptor beta sequencing, the researchers looked back retrospectively at clinical samples from patients, gathered between about 2011 and 2018. This clone was seen many times. Its antigen is currently not known. Base qualities are not provided; no much larger clone lies one nucleotide away. The library was made by PCR. The reads were generated on an Illumina HiSeq 4000. High-throughput sequencing was used to profile the TCR beta-chain CDR3 region of each patient. Concerning the study's data processing: CDR3 differences across clinicopathological groups were used to build a classifier for discriminating distant-metastatic papillary thyroid cancer patients. The Shannon index was used to assess repertoire diversity, and the Morisita-Horn index was used to assess tumor-blood repertoire similarity. TCRdb redid the processing of the public reads, applying fastp at Q25 and MiXCR, and retained in-frame beta chains. These V and J calls rely on TCRdb rather than the paper's analysis. The sample yields some 90,000 clones; around 7.8% were counted once. The biggest ten clones account for under 9% of the sample.

Cut back by 4 bases and 3 bases, the V and J ends lie 16 bases apart. CDR1 and CDR2, looked up from the germline V gene (reference sequence), are LNHDA and SQIVND. The cysteine opens and the phenylalanine closes a CDR3 of 16 amino acids. Of all the DNA, just the CDR3 is kept, 48 bases in frame from base 1. The sequence was obtained from a female donor with papillary thyroid cancer or a benign thyroid nodule (not recorded which). Some clones in this sample may be carry-over from other donors' samples. Sequencing was done on a sample of blood. The V and J segments used are TRBV19 and TRBJ1-5, with the D gene call left open. CDR3 region: CASSKRAVPYNQPQHF. The sequenced DNA is TGTGCCAGTAGTAAAAGGGCAGTTCCCTACAATCAGCCCCAGCATTTT.